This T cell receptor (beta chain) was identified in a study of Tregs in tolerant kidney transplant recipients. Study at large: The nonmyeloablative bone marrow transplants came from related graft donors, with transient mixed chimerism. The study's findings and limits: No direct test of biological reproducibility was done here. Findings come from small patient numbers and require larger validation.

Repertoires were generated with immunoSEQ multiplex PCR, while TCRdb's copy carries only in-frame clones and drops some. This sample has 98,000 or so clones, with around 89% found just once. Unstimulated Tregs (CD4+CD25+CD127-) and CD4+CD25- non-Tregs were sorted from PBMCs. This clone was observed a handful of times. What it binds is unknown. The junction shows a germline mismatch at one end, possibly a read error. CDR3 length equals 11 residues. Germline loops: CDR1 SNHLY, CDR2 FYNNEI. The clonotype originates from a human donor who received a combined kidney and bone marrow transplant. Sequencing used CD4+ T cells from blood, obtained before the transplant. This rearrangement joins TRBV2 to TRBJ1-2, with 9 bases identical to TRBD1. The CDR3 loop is CASSADTGGAF. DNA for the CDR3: TGTGCCAGCAGTGCCGACACAGGGGGCGCCTTC.